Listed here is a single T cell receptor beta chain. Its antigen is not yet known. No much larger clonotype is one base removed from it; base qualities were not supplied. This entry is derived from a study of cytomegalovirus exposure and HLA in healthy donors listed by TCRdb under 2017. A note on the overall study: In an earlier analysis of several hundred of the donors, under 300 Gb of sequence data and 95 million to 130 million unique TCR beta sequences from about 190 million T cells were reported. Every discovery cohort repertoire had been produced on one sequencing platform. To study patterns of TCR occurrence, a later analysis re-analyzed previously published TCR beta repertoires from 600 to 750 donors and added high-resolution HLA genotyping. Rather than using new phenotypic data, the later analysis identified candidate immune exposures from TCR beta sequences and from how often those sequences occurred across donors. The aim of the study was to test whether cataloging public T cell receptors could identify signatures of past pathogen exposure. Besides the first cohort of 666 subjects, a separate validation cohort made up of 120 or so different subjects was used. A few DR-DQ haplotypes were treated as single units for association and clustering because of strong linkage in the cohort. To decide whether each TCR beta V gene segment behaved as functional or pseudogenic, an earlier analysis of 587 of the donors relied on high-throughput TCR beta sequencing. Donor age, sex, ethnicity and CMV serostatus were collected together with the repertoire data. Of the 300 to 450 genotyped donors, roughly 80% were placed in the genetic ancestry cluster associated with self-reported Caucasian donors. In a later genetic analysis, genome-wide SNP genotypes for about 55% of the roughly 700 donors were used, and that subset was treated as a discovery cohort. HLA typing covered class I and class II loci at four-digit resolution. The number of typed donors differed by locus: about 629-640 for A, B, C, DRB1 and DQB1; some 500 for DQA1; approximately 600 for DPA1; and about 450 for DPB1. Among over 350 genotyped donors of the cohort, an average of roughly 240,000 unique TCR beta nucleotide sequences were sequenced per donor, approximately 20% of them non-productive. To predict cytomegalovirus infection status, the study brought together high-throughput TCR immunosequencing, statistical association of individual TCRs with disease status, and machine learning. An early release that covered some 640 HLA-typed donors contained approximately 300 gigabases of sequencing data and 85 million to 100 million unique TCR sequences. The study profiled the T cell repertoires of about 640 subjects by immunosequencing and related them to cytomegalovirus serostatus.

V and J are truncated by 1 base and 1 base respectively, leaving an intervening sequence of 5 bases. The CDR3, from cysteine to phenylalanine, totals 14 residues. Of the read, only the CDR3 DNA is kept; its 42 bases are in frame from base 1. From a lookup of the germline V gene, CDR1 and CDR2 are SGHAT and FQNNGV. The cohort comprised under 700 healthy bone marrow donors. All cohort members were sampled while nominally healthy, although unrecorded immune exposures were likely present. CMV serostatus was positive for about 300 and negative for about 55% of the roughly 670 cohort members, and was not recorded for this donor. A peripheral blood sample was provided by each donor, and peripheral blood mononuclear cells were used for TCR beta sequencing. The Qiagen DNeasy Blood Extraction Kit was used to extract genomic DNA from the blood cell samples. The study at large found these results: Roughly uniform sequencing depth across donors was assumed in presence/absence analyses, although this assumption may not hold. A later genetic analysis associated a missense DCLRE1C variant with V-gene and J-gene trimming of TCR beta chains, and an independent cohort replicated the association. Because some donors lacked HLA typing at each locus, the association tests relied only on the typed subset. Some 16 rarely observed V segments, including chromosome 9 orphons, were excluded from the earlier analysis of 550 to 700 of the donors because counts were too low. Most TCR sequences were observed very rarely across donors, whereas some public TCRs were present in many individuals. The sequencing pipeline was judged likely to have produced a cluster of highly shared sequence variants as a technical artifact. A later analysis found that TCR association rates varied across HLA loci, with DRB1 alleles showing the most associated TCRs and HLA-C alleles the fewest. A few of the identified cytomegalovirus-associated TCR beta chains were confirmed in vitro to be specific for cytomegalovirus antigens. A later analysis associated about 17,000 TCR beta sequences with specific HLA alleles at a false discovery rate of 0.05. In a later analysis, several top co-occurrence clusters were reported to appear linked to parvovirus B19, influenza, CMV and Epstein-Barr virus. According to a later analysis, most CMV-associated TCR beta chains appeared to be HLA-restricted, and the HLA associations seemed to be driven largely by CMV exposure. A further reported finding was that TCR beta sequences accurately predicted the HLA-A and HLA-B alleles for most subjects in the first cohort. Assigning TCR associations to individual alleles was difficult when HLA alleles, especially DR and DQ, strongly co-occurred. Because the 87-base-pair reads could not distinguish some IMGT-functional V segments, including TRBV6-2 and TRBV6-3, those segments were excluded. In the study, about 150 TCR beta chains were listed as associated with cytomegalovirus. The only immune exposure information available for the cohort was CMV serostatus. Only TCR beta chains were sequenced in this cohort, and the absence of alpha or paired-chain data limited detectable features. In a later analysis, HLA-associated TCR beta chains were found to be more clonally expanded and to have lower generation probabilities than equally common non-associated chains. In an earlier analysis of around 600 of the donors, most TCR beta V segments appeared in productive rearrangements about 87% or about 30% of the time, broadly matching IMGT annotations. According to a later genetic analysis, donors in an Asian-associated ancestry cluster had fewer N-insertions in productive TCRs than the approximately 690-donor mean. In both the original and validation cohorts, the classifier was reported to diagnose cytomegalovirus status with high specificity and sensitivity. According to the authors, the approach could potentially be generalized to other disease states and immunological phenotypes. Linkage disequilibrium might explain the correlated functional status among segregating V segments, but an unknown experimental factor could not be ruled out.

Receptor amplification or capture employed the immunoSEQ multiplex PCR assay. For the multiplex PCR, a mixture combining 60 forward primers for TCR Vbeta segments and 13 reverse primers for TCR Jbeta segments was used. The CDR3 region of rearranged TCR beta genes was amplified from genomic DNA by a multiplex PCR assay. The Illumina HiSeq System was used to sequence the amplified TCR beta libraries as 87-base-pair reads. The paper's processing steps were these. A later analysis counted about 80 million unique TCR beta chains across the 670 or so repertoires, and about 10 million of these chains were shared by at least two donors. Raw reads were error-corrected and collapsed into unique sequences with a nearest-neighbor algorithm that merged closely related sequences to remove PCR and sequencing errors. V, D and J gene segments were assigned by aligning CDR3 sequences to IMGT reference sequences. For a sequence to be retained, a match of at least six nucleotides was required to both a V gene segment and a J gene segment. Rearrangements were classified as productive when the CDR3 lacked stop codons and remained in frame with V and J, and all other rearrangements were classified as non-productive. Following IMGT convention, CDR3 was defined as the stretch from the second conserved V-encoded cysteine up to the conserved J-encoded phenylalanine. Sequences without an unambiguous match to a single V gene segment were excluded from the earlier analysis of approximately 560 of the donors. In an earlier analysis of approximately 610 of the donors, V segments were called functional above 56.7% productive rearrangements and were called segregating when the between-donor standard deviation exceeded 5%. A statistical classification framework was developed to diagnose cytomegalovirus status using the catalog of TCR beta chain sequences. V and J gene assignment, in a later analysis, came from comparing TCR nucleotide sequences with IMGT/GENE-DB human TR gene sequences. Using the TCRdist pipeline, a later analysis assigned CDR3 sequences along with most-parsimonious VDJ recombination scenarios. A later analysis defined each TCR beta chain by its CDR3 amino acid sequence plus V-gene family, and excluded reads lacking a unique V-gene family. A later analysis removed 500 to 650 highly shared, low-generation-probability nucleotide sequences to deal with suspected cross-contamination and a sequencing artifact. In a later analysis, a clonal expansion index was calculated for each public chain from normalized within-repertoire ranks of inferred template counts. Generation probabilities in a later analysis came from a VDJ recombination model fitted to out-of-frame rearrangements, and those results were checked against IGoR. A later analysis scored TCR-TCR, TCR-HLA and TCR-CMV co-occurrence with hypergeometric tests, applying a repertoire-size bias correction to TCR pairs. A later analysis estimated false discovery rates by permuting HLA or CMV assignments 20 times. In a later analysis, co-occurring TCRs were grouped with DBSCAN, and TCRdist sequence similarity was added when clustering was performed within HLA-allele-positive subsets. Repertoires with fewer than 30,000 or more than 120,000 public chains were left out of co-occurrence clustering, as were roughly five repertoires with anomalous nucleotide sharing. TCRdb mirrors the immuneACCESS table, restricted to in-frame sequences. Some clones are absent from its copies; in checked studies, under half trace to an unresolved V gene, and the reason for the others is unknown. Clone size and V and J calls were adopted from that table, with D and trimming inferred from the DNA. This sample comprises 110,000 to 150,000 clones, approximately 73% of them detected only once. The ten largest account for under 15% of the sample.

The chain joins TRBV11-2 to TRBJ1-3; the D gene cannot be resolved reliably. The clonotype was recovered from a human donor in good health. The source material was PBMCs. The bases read TGTGCCAGCAGCTTAGGAGTATCTGGAAACACCATATATTTT. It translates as CASSLGVSGNTIYF. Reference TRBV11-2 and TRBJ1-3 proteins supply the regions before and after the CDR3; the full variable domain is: EAGVAQSPRYKIIEKRQSVAFWCNPISGHATLYWYQQILGQGPKLLIQFQNNGVVDDSQLPKDRFSAERLKGVDSTLKIQPAKLEDSAVYLCASSLGVSGNTIYFGEGSWLTVV.